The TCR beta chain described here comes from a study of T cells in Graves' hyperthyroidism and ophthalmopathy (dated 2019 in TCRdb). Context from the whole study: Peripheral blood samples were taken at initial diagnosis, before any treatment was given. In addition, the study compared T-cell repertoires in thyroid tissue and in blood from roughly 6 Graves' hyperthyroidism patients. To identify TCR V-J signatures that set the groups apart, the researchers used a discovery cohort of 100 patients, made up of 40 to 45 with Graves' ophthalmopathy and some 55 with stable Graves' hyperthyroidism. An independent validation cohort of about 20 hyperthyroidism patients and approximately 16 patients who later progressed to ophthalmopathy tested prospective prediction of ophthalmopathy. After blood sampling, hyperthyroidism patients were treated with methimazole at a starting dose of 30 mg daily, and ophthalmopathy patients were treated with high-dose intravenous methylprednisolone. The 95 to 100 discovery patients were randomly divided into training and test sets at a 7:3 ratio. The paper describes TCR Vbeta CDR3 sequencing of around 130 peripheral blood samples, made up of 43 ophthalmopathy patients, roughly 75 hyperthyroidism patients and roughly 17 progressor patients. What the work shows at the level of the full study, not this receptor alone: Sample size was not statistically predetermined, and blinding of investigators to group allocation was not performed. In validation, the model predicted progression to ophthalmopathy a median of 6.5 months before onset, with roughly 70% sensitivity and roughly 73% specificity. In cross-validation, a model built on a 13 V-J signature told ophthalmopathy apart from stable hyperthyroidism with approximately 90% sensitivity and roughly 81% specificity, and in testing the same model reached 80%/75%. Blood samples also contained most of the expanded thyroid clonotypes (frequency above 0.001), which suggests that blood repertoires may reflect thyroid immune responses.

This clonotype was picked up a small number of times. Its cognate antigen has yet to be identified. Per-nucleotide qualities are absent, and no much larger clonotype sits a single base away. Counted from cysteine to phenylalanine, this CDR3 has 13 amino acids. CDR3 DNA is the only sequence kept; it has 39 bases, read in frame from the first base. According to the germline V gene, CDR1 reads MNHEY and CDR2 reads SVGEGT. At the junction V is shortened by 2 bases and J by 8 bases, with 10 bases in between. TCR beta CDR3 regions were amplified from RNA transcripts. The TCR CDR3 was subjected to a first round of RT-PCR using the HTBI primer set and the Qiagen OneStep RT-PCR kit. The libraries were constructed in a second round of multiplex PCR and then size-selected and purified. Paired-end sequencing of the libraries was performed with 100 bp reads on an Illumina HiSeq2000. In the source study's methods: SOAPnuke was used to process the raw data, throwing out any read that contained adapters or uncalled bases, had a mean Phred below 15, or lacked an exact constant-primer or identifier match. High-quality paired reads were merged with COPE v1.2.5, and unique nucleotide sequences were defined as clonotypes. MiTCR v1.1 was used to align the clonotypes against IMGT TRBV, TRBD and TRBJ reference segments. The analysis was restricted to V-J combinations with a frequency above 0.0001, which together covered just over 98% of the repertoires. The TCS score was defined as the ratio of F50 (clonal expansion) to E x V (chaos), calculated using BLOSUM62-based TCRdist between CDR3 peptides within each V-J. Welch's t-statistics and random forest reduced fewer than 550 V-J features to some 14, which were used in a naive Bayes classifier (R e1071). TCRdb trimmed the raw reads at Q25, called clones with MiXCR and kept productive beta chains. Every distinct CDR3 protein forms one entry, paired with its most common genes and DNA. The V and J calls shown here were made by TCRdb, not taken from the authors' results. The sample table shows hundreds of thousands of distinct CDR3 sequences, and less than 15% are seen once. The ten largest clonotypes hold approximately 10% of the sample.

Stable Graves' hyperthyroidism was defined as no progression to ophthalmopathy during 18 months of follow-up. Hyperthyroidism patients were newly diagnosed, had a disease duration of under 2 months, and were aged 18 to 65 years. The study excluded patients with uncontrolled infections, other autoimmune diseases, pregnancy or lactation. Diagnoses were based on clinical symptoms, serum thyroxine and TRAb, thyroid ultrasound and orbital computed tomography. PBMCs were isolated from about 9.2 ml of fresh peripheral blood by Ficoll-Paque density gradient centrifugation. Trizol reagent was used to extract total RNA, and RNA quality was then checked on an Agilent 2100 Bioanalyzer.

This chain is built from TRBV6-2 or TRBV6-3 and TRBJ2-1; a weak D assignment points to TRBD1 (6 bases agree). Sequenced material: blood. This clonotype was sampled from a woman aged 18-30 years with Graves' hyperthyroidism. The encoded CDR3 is CASSYAGVHEQFF. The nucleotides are TGTGCCAGCAGTTACGCAGGGGTACATGAGCAGTTCTTC.